The 9 T cell receptor beta chains given below trace back to one sample, sequenced in a study of post-analysis software for immune sequencing data. Overall study results and limits: Relative to controls, patients had roughly five TRBV segments at higher frequency, with TRBV5-6, TRBV5-1 and TRBV20-1 among these.

These receptors' targets are unknown. Unique molecular identifiers were present in the TCR beta cDNA libraries. In TCRdb, the PCR reads were re-called with MiXCR into one record per CDR3 protein. In the table there are about 560,000 distinct CDR3 sequences, about 40% of which are singletons. The sample consisted of blood. All receptors derive from a girl aged 10-17 years with multiple sclerosis.

The chain is built from TRBV24-1 and TRBJ2-3, with TRBD2 identical over 7 bases. V shed 4 bases, J shed 1 base, and the junction held 4 bases outside the gene matches. The CDR3 length is 15 residues. CDR1 is KGHDR and CDR2 is SFDVKD in the germline V gene. This CDR3 reads CATSEGRGGTDTQYF. CDR3 coding DNA: TGTGCCACCAGTGAGGGTCGGGGGGGCACAGATACGCAGTATTTT.

The chain has TRBV5-1 and TRBJ2-1; D remains ambiguous. The CDR3 spans 16 residues. Germline-derived CDR1 and CDR2 are SGHRS and YFSETQ. The ends were cut back, 3 bases at V and 0 bases at J, with 13 bases in the middle. The CDR3 nucleotides read TGCGCCAGCAGCTACCTCTCGCGGAGCTCCTACAATGAGCAGTTCTTC. This sequence encodes CASSYLSRSSYNEQFF.

A few counts support this clonotype. The chain carries TRBV10-3 and TRBJ2-7; D gene ambiguous. V was trimmed by 4 bases and J by 5 bases, leaving 9 bases between them. Germline loops: CDR1 ENHRY, CDR2 SYGVKD. This CDR3 has 12 residues. The CDR3 sequence: CAISGTLHEQYF. The CDR3 DNA reads TGTGCCATCAGTGGGACGTTACACGAGCAGTACTTC.

This clonotype came up once. This rearrangement joins TRBV7-9 to TRBJ2-7; D may be TRBD2 (5 bases). Germline CDR1 SEHNR, CDR2 FQNEAQ (reference sequence). The CDR3 is made up of 14 amino acids. Trimming stripped 4 bases from V and 4 bases from J, with 14 bases between. The CDR3 sequence: CASSSLGERYEQYF. For the CDR3, the DNA is TGTGCCAGCAGCTCCCTCGGGGAGAGGTACGAGCAGTACTTC.

At least ten counts were recorded for this clonotype. V gene TRBV20-1 combines with J gene TRBJ1-6, with TRBD1 as a possible D gene (5 bases). V lost 6 bases and J lost 7, with 13 bases in between. This CDR3 is 13 amino acids long. CDR1 and CDR2 (germline): DFQATT, SNEGSKA (reference sequence). CDR3 nucleotide sequence: TGCAGTGCCCGGTCGGGGGAAAATTCACCCCTCCACTTT. Amino acids: CSARSGENSPLHF.

V and J are TRBV19 and TRBJ2-7, with 7 positions matching TRBD1. There are 14 residues in the CDR3. V lost 7 bases and J lost 0; bases outside the gene matches: 6. CDR1 and CDR2 from the germline V gene are LNHDA and SQIVND (reference sequence). The CDR3 DNA follows: TGTGCCAGTAAGGACAGGCACAGCTCCTACGAGCAGTACTTC. Translation gives CASKDRHSSYEQYF. Full variable domain (rest looked up from reference TRBV19 and TRBJ2-7): DGGITQSPKYLFRKEGQNVTLSCEQNLNHDAMYWYRQDPGQGLRLIYYSQIVNDFQKGDIAEGYSVSREKKESFPLTVTSAQKNPTAFYLCASKDRHSSYEQYFGPGTRLTVT.

The chain joins TRBV5-5 to TRBJ2-7; D remains unclear. This CDR3 spans 14 amino acids. Germline V lookup: CDR1 SGHKS, CDR2 YYEKEE (reference sequence). Deletions cut 0 bases from V and 0 bases from J, with 7 bases between. CDR3 residues: CASSLVVFSYEQYF. DNA of the CDR3: TGTGCCAGCAGCTTGGTAGTCTTCTCCTACGAGCAGTACTTC.

The genes are TRBV5-6 and TRBJ2-7; D may be TRBD1 or TRBD2 (5 bases each). CDR1 is SGHDT, CDR2 YYEEEE, per germline. The CDR3 is 15 residues long. The V gene lost 4 bases and the J gene lost 3 bases, with 17 bases spanning the gap. The chain's CDR3 is CASSLGVGVSYEQYF. The CDR3 coding sequence is TGTGCCAGCAGCCTGGGGGTTGGAGTAAGCTACGAGCAGTACTTC.

This clonotype has more than one count but fewer than ten. The chain recombines TRBV24-1 with TRBJ2-1; 11 bases fit TRBD2. CDR1 and CDR2 from the germline V gene are KGHDR and SFDVKD. The CDR3 covers 15 residues. V gave up 3 bases and J gave up 8 bases; unmatched junction bases: 5. CDR3 sequence (DNA): TGTGCCACCAGTGATACTAGCGGGAGTGCCGATGAGCAGTTCTTC. Its protein product is CATSDTSGSADEQFF.